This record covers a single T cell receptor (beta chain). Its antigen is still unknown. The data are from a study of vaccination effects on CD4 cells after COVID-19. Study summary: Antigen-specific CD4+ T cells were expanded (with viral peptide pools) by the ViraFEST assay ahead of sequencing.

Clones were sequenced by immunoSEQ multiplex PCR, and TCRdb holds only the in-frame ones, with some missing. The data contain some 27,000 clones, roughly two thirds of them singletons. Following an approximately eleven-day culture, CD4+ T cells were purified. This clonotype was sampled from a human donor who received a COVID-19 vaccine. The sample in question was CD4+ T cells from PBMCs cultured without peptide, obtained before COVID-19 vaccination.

The CDR3 DNA reads TGTGCCACCGCACTAGCGGGGGCCTACGAGCAGTACTTC. The encoded protein is CATALAGAYEQYF. V gene TRBV10-3 combines with J gene TRBJ2-7; 11 bases are shared with TRBD2. Germline V gene lookup returns CDR1 ENHRY and CDR2 SYGVKD. After removal of 10 bases from V and 2 bases from J, the junction contained 4 bases not matched to a gene. The CDR3 loop spans 13 amino acids.